These T cell receptor beta chains were read from a single sample in a study of blood T cells in healthy people across ages. One entry per CDR3 protein, called by TCRdb with MiXCR from the 5' RACE reads. The table shows around 1.7 million distinct CDR3 sequences, with 28% occurring only once. The specimen sequenced was blood. Receptors originate from a woman aged 25-40 years in good health. Each CDR3 is given with its conserved first and last residue. D genes are given only for firm matches. Not all rows give a size; the values are once, few, many and, for expanded clones, a class.

d_gene: -; j_gene: TRBJ1-4; v_gene: TRBV7-2; abundance: -; CDR3aa: CASSLRQHEKLFF; CDR3nt: TGTGCCAGCAGCTTACGGCAGCATGAAAAACTGTTTTTT
d_gene: TRBD2; j_gene: TRBJ2-5; v_gene: TRBV11-2; abundance: -; CDR3aa: CANSFSAGGPKETQYF; CDR3nt: TGTGCCAACAGCTTTTCAGCGGGAGGACCCAAAGAGACCCAGTACTTC
d_gene: -; j_gene: TRBJ1-4; v_gene: TRBV27; abundance: -; CDR3aa: CASSLSGGGTEKLFF; CDR3nt: TGTGCCAGCAGTTTGTCGGGGGGGGGTACTGAAAAACTGTTTTTT
d_gene: TRBD1; j_gene: TRBJ2-5; v_gene: TRBV7-8; abundance: few; CDR3aa: CASSLAGQDQETQYF; CDR3nt: TGTGCCAGCAGCTTAGCGGGACAGGACCAAGAGACCCAGTACTTC
d_gene: -; j_gene: TRBJ2-4; v_gene: TRBV2; abundance: -; CDR3aa: CASSETGWGDIQYF; CDR3nt: TGTGCCAGCAGTGAGACGGGCTGGGGGGACATTCAGTACTTC
d_gene: TRBD1; j_gene: TRBJ2-3; v_gene: TRBV29-1; abundance: few; CDR3aa: CSVEGDRALTDTQYF; CDR3nt: TGCAGCGTTGAAGGGGACAGGGCGTTGACAGATACGCAGTATTTT
d_gene: -; j_gene: TRBJ2-4; v_gene: TRBV6-2/TRBV6-3; abundance: few; CDR3aa: CASSLLGESREQYF; CDR3nt: TGTGCCAGCAGCTTACTCGGGGAGTCACGGGAGCAGTACTTC
d_gene: -; j_gene: TRBJ2-5; v_gene: TRBV7-3; abundance: many; CDR3aa: CASSSRSGVQETQYF; CDR3nt: TGTGCCAGCAGTTCACGCTCGGGGGTCCAAGAGACCCAGTACTTC
d_gene: -; j_gene: TRBJ2-5; v_gene: TRBV20-1; abundance: many; CDR3aa: CSAPWWETQYF; CDR3nt: TGCAGTGCCCCCTGGTGGGAGACCCAGTACTTC
d_gene: TRBD1; j_gene: TRBJ2-7; v_gene: TRBV6-1; abundance: few; CDR3aa: CASRRNTAPGQNYEQYF; CDR3nt: TGTGCCAGCAGACGCAATACTGCACCGGGACAGAACTACGAGCAGTACTTC
d_gene: -; j_gene: TRBJ1-5; v_gene: TRBV5-1; abundance: many; CDR3aa: CASSLDFSNQPQHF; CDR3nt: TGCGCCAGCAGCTTGGACTTTAGCAATCAGCCCCAGCATTTT
d_gene: -; j_gene: TRBJ2-1; v_gene: TRBV24-1; abundance: -; CDR3aa: CATSDPSLGDNEQFF; CDR3nt: TGTGCCACCAGTGATCCCTCTCTGGGGGACAATGAGCAGTTCTTC
d_gene: -; j_gene: TRBJ2-1; v_gene: TRBV3-1; abundance: once; CDR3aa: CASSQDRSHEQFF; CDR3nt: TGTGCCAGCAGCCAAGATCGATCGCATGAGCAGTTCTTC
d_gene: TRBD1; j_gene: TRBJ1-2; v_gene: TRBV20-1; abundance: many; CDR3aa: CSAGQGVRGYTF; CDR3nt: TGCAGTGCCGGGCAGGGGGTGAGAGGCTACACCTTC
d_gene: TRBD1; j_gene: TRBJ2-7; v_gene: TRBV5-1; abundance: -; CDR3aa: CASSLGAGGINEQYF; CDR3nt: TGCGCCAGCAGCTTGGGGGCAGGGGGCATCAATGAGCAGTACTTC
d_gene: TRBD2; j_gene: TRBJ2-1; v_gene: TRBV5-1; abundance: -; CDR3aa: CASSLLSLAGGPNEQFF; CDR3nt: TGCGCCAGCAGCTTGCTTTCACTAGCGGGAGGGCCCAATGAGCAGTTCTTC
d_gene: -; j_gene: TRBJ1-3; v_gene: TRBV20-1; abundance: -; CDR3aa: CSAISGGNTIYF; CDR3nt: TGCAGTGCCATCTCAGGGGGAAACACCATATATTTT
d_gene: -; j_gene: TRBJ2-5; v_gene: TRBV9; abundance: -; CDR3aa: CASSLRQDMETQYF; CDR3nt: TGTGCCAGCAGCCTCAGACAGGACATGGAGACCCAGTACTTC
d_gene: -; j_gene: TRBJ1-4; v_gene: TRBV25-1; abundance: -; CDR3aa: CASSEFTGRDEKLFF; CDR3nt: TGTGCCAGCAGTGAATTTACAGGGAGGGACGAAAAACTGTTTTTT
d_gene: -; j_gene: TRBJ2-3; v_gene: TRBV7-9; abundance: -; CDR3aa: CASSSAGSSGTQYF; CDR3nt: TGTGCCAGCAGCTCCGCCGGGAGCTCTGGGACGCAGTATTTT
d_gene: -; j_gene: TRBJ2-7; v_gene: TRBV2; abundance: -; CDR3aa: CASMWERGVHEQYF; CDR3nt: TGTGCCAGCATGTGGGAGAGGGGTGTACACGAGCAGTACTTC
d_gene: -; j_gene: TRBJ2-7; v_gene: TRBV6-5; abundance: many; CDR3aa: CASSPGVSEQYF; CDR3nt: TGTGCCAGCAGCCCCGGAGTTTCCGAGCAGTACTTC
d_gene: TRBD1; j_gene: TRBJ1-1; v_gene: TRBV2; abundance: -; CDR3aa: CASSGTGLVTEAFF; CDR3nt: TGTGCCAGCAGTGGGACAGGGTTGGTCACTGAAGCTTTCTTT
d_gene: TRBD1; j_gene: TRBJ2-3; v_gene: TRBV4-2; abundance: -; CDR3aa: CASSQEVGTGGGSADTQYF; CDR3nt: TGTGCCAGCAGCCAAGAAGTAGGAACAGGGGGCGGTAGCGCAGATACGCAGTATTTT
d_gene: -; j_gene: TRBJ2-7; v_gene: TRBV29-1; abundance: -; CDR3aa: CGAEGGSTYNEQYF; CDR3nt: TGCGGCGCGGAAGGGGGGAGCACCTACAATGAGCAGTACTTC
d_gene: TRBD2; j_gene: TRBJ2-5; v_gene: TRBV12-3/TRBV12-4; abundance: many; CDR3aa: CASSYPSGGASVKETQYF; CDR3nt: TGTGCCAGCAGCTATCCTAGCGGGGGGGCATCGGTTAAAGAGACCCAGTACTTC
d_gene: TRBD2; j_gene: TRBJ2-1; v_gene: TRBV30; abundance: -; CDR3aa: CAWSVPRGGAREQFF; CDR3nt: TGTGCCTGGAGTGTACCTCGCGGGGGGGCCCGTGAGCAGTTCTTC
d_gene: TRBD2; j_gene: TRBJ2-5; v_gene: TRBV6-6; abundance: -; CDR3aa: CASSYGLAGGPAETQYF; CDR3nt: TGTGCCAGCAGTTACGGATTAGCGGGGGGGCCTGCAGAGACCCAGTACTTC
d_gene: -; j_gene: TRBJ1-1; v_gene: TRBV27; abundance: few; CDR3aa: CAISPTRGTEAFF; CDR3nt: TGTGCCATCAGTCCCACTCGTGGCACTGAAGCTTTCTTT
d_gene: -; j_gene: TRBJ2-5; v_gene: TRBV25-1; abundance: few; CDR3aa: CASSERTQGILGTQYF; CDR3nt: TGTGCCAGCAGTGAAAGGACACAGGGAATTCTTGGGACCCAGTACTTC
d_gene: -; j_gene: TRBJ2-1; v_gene: TRBV11-2; abundance: -; CDR3aa: CASSPLSGTPSYNEQFF; CDR3nt: TGTGCCAGCAGCCCCCTCTCGGGGACACCGTCCTACAATGAGCAGTTCTTC
d_gene: -; j_gene: TRBJ1-3; v_gene: TRBV6-5; abundance: -; CDR3aa: CASSYTDGRYGNTIYF; CDR3nt: TGTGCCAGCAGTTACACGGACGGGCGATATGGAAACACCATATATTTT
d_gene: TRBD1; j_gene: TRBJ2-1; v_gene: TRBV12-3/TRBV12-4; abundance: -; CDR3aa: CAISPAPGQGLNEQFF; CDR3nt: TGTGCCATCTCTCCTGCCCCGGGACAGGGGCTAAATGAGCAGTTCTTC
d_gene: -; j_gene: TRBJ2-5; v_gene: TRBV18; abundance: few; CDR3aa: CASSPEQGGSETQYF; CDR3nt: TGTGCCAGCTCCCCGGAGCAGGGGGGGTCTGAGACCCAGTACTTC
d_gene: TRBD2; j_gene: TRBJ2-5; v_gene: TRBV4-2; abundance: few; CDR3aa: CASSQGNSGGAVGETQYF; CDR3nt: TGTGCCAGCAGCCAAGGGAATAGCGGGGGTGCAGTCGGAGAGACCCAGTACTTC
d_gene: -; j_gene: TRBJ1-3; v_gene: TRBV11-2; abundance: -; CDR3aa: CASRPQLGAGNTIYF; CDR3nt: TGTGCCAGCAGGCCCCAGTTGGGTGCTGGAAACACCATATATTTT
d_gene: TRBD1; j_gene: TRBJ2-1; v_gene: TRBV28; abundance: few; CDR3aa: CASTRPGQGPAYEQFF; CDR3nt: TGTGCCAGCACCAGGCCGGGACAGGGGCCCGCGTATGAGCAGTTCTTC
d_gene: -; j_gene: TRBJ2-1; v_gene: TRBV6-5; abundance: -; CDR3aa: CASSYRGGEQFF; CDR3nt: TGTGCCAGCAGTTACAGGGGTGGCGAGCAGTTCTTC
d_gene: -; j_gene: TRBJ1-5; v_gene: TRBV9; abundance: -; CDR3aa: CASSTDSSNQPQHF; CDR3nt: TGTGCCAGCAGCACAGACAGTAGCAATCAGCCCCAGCATTTT